This T cell receptor (beta chain) was sequenced for a study of graft-versus-host responses after intestinal transplantation. Study at large: Each of the recipients got a multivisceral, liver-intestinal, or isolated intestinal transplant. Once they had received anti-thymocyte globulin induction, all recipients took tacrolimus and steroids for approximately 3 years.

Germline-derived CDR1 and CDR2 are MNHNY and SVGAGI (reference sequence). Trimming removed 11 bases at V and 2 bases at J, with 13 bases between. This CDR3 comprises 12 residues. Repertoires were generated with immunoSEQ multiplex PCR, while TCRdb's copy carries only in-frame clones and drops some. The table lists roughly 60,000 clones, more than 75% of them singletons, with 2.7% in the top ten. This receptor was identified in a human patient who received an intestinal transplant, so some T cells may come from the graft donor. This sequence joins TRBV6-6 and TRBJ2-7; D may match TRBD1 or TRBD2 (6 bases each). Sequenced material: PBMCs, taken about 120 days after intestinal transplantation. The DNA for the CDR3 is TGTGCCCCGGGGGCCGAGCCCTACGAGCAGTACTTC. This gives the protein CAPGAEPYEQYF.